This passage covers 24 T cell receptor beta chains from one sample sequenced in a study of blood T cell repertoires in COVID-19. Only in-frame clones appear in the TCRdb table, and some are missing; sequencing was by immunoSEQ multiplex PCR. The sample contains about 240,000 clones, over 80% of which appear only once. Sequenced sample: PBMCs or T cells enriched from blood (not recorded which). The source of these receptors is a woman aged 30 to 39 with acute COVID-19.

This chain connects TRBV15 to TRBJ1-2; D is perhaps TRBD1 (5 bases). Trimming took off 0 bases at V and 3 bases at J, with 8 bases between the two ends. In germline, CDR1 is LNHNV, CDR2 YYDKDF (reference sequence). The CDR3 has 14 amino acids. CDR3 amino acids: CATSRDVGDYGYTF. CDR3 nucleotides: TGTGCCACCAGCAGAGATGTAGGGGACTATGGCTACACCTTC.

This clone was picked up one time. V is TRBV5-8 and J is TRBJ1-1; no clear D. V was cut by 1 base and J by 0 bases, with 16 bases left in between. The CDR3 extends over 17 amino acids. Germline lookup yields CDR1 SGHTS and CDR2 YDEGEE. As DNA, the CDR3 is TGTGCCAGCAGCTTGACTGGGAGGGCACCAATGAACACTGAAGCTTTCTTT. The encoded protein is CASSLTGRAPMNTEAFF.

This chain connects TRBV7-6 to TRBJ2-7; 7 bases map to TRBD1. CDR3 length: 15 amino acids. Germline V gene data show CDR1 as SGHVS and CDR2 as FNYEAQ. The ends lost 1 base at V and 2 bases at J; junction bases unmatched: 5. DNA of the CDR3: TGTGCCAGCAGCTTAGGGTCCGGGACAGCCTACGAGCAGTACTTC. It is translated as CASSLGSGTAYEQYF.

The chain couples TRBV13 to TRBJ2-3; D not certain. Germline values: CDR1 PRHDT, CDR2 FYEKMQ (reference sequence). CDR3 length: 14 amino acids. V lost 4 bases and J lost 2, with 10 bases in between. The CDR3 loop is CASSSPQNTDTQYF. The CDR3 nucleotides are TGTGCCAGCAGCTCCCCCCAGAACACAGATACGCAGTATTTT.

This clone was picked up one time. This chain connects TRBV14 to TRBJ2-6, with a possible D match to TRBD1 (6 bases). V was pared by 6 bases and J by 2 bases, with 11 bases between. This CDR3 has 15 amino acids. Germline CDR1 SGHDN, CDR2 FVKESK. CDR3 loop: CASRKTGTGANVLTF. The CDR3 DNA reads as TGTGCCAGCAGAAAAACAGGGACTGGGGCCAACGTCCTGACTTTC.

This clone turned up a few times. The chain joins TRBV19 to TRBJ1-5; D possibly corresponds to TRBD1 (5 bases). CDR1 and CDR2 from the germline V gene are LNHDA and SQIVND (reference sequence). The CDR3 sequence is 17 residues long. Trimming pared 4 bases from V and 0 bases from J, leaving 16 bases between. The CDR3, as DNA: TGTGCCAGTAGTACCGGCAGGGAACGTTATAGCAATCAGCCCCAGCATTTT. It is translated as CASSTGRERYSNQPQHF.

This clone occurred a few times. The V gene is TRBV5-4, the J gene TRBJ2-3, with TRBD1 matching 8 bases. The CDR3 is made up of 15 amino acids. Germline CDR1 and CDR2: SGHNT and YYREEE (reference sequence). The V segment lost 2 bases and the J segment 5 bases; nucleotides outside the gene matches: 7. CDR3 sequence (DNA): TGTGCCAGCAGCTTCGAGGGGACAGGTGGAGATACGCAGTATTTT. Its protein product is CASSFEGTGGDTQYF.

The chain is built from TRBV6-5 and TRBJ1-1; no clear D. CDR3 length: 14 residues. The V and J ends lost 5 bases and 4 bases respectively, with 14 bases between them. Per germline, CDR1 MNHEY and CDR2 SVGAGI. CDR3 sequence: CASSTQRRSTEAFF. CDR3 bases: TGTGCCAGCAGTACTCAAAGGAGGAGCACTGAAGCTTTCTTT.

This chain uses TRBV19 with TRBJ1-1; no firm D call. V shed 5 bases and J shed 1 base, with 8 bases lying between them. CDR1 is LNHDA, CDR2 SQIVND, per germline (reference sequence). CDR3 length: 13 residues. The CDR3 is CASSLRGNTEAFF. The CDR3 DNA sequence: TGTGCCAGTAGTTTACGGGGGAACACTGAAGCTTTCTTT.

This clone has just one count. The V and J genes are TRBV19 and TRBJ2-1, with a possible D match to TRBD2 (5 bases). The CDR3 is 16 amino acids. V was pared by 5 bases and J by 4 bases, with 18 bases between. Per germline, CDR1 LNHDA and CDR2 SQIVND (reference sequence). The CDR3 loop is CASSEAAVKEYNEQFF. CDR3 coding DNA: TGTGCCAGTAGTGAGGCAGCGGTGAAGGAATACAATGAGCAGTTCTTC.

This sequence joins TRBV5-6 and TRBJ2-1; weak D call: TRBD2 (6 bases). The CDR3 covers 17 residues. Trimming stripped 2 bases from V and 2 bases from J, with 17 bases between. CDR1 and CDR2 from the germline V gene are SGHDT and YYEEEE. The CDR3 spells CASSLWREGRTYNEQFF. The CDR3 DNA is TGTGCCAGCAGCTTATGGCGGGAAGGTAGGACCTACAATGAGCAGTTCTTC.

This chain joins TRBV9 and TRBJ2-3; perhaps TRBD1 as D (6 bases). CDR3 size: 14 residues. The V end was cut by 3 bases, the J end by 7 bases, with 15 bases between. Per the germline V gene, CDR1 is SGDLS and CDR2 is YYNGEE. The CDR3: CASSAQTGLHTQYF. The DNA for the CDR3 is TGTGCCAGCAGCGCACAGACAGGTTTGCATACGCAGTATTTT.

This chain links TRBV19 with TRBJ1-5; no reliable D call. This CDR3 has 15 amino acids. Germline V lookup: CDR1 LNHDA, CDR2 SQIVND (reference sequence). The V gene lost 3 bases and the J gene lost 1 base, with 10 bases spanning the gap. The CDR3 is CASSITEISNQPQHF. CDR3 nucleotide sequence: TGTGCCAGTAGTATTACAGAAATCAGCAATCAGCCCCAGCATTTT. Full variable domain (outside the CDR3, taken from reference TRBV19 and TRBJ1-5): DGGITQSPKYLFRKEGQNVTLSCEQNLNHDAMYWYRQDPGQGLRLIYYSQIVNDFQKGDIAEGYSVSREKKESFPLTVTSAQKNPTAFYLCASSITEISNQPQHFGDGTRLSIL.

The chain employs TRBV10-3 and TRBJ1-1, with D tentatively TRBD1 (5 bases). The CDR3 runs 14 residues. Germline V gives CDR1 ENHRY, CDR2 SYGVKD. V was pared by 3 bases and J by 3 bases, with 11 bases between. Here the CDR3 reads CAISDLGEDTEAFF. In DNA form, the CDR3 reads TGTGCCATCAGTGACTTGGGGGAGGACACTGAAGCTTTCTTT.

The rearrangement uses TRBV6-5 and TRBJ1-6; D is uncertain. This CDR3 has 14 amino acids. Between the trimmed V and J ends, which lost 5 bases and 6 bases, there was a span of 11 bases. Germline assignment: CDR1 MNHEY and CDR2 SVGAGI. The CDR3 coding sequence is TGTGCCAGCAGTCCCCGACTGATTAATTCACCCCTCCACTTT. Translated, it gives CASSPRLINSPLHF.

The chain recombines TRBV11-2 with TRBJ2-1, with unresolved D. This CDR3 region has 16 residues. Germline V gene lookup returns CDR1 SGHAT and CDR2 FQNNGV. V was clipped by 1 base and J by 4 bases, with 14 bases between them. Here the CDR3 DNA reads TGTGCCAGCAGCTTAGGGCTAGTGACCCCTTACAATGAGCAGTTCTTC. Protein product: CASSLGLVTPYNEQFF.

The chain uses TRBV9 and TRBJ2-3; D is uncertain. V lost 5 bases and J lost 0, with 13 bases in between. CDR1 is SGDLS and CDR2 is YYNGEE in the germline V gene. The CDR3 covers 15 residues. Here the CDR3 reads CASSLLDSSTDTQYF. The CDR3 coding sequence is TGTGCCAGCAGTCTACTTGACTCTAGCACAGATACGCAGTATTTT.

This chain joins TRBV5-1 and TRBJ2-3; TRBD2 is a possible D gene (7 bases). Trimming removed 4 bases from V and 0 bases from J, with 18 bases in between. The CDR3 is made up of 17 amino acids. The germline V gene has CDR1 SGHRS and CDR2 YFSETQ. CDR3 sequence: CASSRGADTTSTDTQYF. In DNA form, the CDR3 reads TGCGCCAGCAGCCGGGGGGCCGACACCACTAGCACAGATACGCAGTATTTT.

The chain is built from TRBV5-6 and TRBJ2-5; D is unresolved. Germline lookup yields CDR1 SGHDT and CDR2 YYEEEE. V shed 1 base and J shed 5 bases, with 12 bases lying between them. This CDR3 is 14 amino acids long. CDR3 sequence: CASSLPRLAETQYF. CDR3 sequence (DNA): TGTGCCAGCAGCTTGCCAAGGTTAGCCGAGACCCAGTACTTC.

The rearrangement links TRBV7-9 to TRBJ2-2, with 10 bases matching TRBD2. In germline, CDR1 is SEHNR, CDR2 FQNEAQ (reference sequence). This CDR3 spans 18 amino acids. V lost 6 bases, J lost 4 bases, and 14 bases stayed unmatched. The CDR3 protein is CASRPQVLAGVSTGELFF. The CDR3 nucleotides read TGTGCCAGCAGACCTCAAGTCCTAGCGGGGGTTAGCACCGGGGAGCTGTTTTTT.

The rearrangement uses TRBV3-1 (or the pseudogene TRBV3-2) and TRBJ1-5; 7 bases map to TRBD1. V gave up 0 bases and J gave up 7 bases; unmatched junction bases: 12. Germline values: CDR1 LGHDT, CDR2 YNNKEL (reference sequence). The CDR3 is made up of 17 amino acids. The CDR3: CASSQESSQGENQPQHF. CDR3 sequence (DNA): TGTGCCAGCAGCCAAGAGAGCTCTCAGGGGGAGAACCAGCCCCAGCATTTT.

V usage is TRBV6-5 and J usage is TRBJ2-7; D is possibly TRBD1 (5 bases). Germline CDR1 is MNHEY and CDR2 is SVGAGI. The CDR3 has 15 residues. Trimming pared 9 bases from V and 4 bases from J, leaving 22 bases between. As DNA, the CDR3 is TGTGCCAGTTCCCTGATTCAGGGAATTGGTTACGAGCAGTACTTC. This sequence encodes CASSLIQGIGYEQYF.

The chain joins TRBV7-9 to TRBJ1-2; possibly TRBD1 for D (6 bases). Looked up from germline, CDR1 is SEHNR and CDR2 is FQNEAQ (reference sequence). V gave up 2 bases and J gave up 10 bases, with 26 bases separating them. This CDR3 contains 17 residues. The CDR3 region has the DNA TGTGCCAGCAGCTTACAGGGGAGAGTCTCTCCCTCTGATGACTACACCTTC. Protein product: CASSLQGRVSPSDDYTF.

This clone has only a few counts. The V call is TRBV29-1, the J call TRBJ1-1; TRBD1 matches at 8 bases. The junction had 6 bases not matched to a gene; V was cut back by 7 bases and J by 5 bases. CDR3 size: 12 residues. Germline V gene data show CDR1 as SQVTM and CDR2 as ANQGSEA. CDR3 nucleotide sequence: TGCAGCGCGAGGACAGGGTGGACTGAAGCTTTCTTT. Protein product: CSARTGWTEAFF.